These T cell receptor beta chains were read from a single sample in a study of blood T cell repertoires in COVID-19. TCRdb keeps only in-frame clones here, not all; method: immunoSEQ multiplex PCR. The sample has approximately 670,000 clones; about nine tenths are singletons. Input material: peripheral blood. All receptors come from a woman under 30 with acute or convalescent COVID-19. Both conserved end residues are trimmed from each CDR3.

ASSLPSAPEPGGYT	TRBV7-2	TRBJ1-2
ASSLLGGSTDTQY	TRBV7-9	TRBJ2-3
ASSYEPGQGIMNTEAF	TRBV6-2/TRBV6-3	TRBJ1-1
AWGWDGSFSYNSPLH	TRBV30	TRBJ1-6
ASSQGGTGVEKLF	TRBV3-1/TRBV3-2	TRBJ1-4
ASSLITGANQETQY	TRBV19	TRBJ2-5
ASYRGRVWETQY	TRBV5-1	TRBJ2-5
ASQRDLTDTQY	TRBV6-5	TRBJ2-3
ASRRGRNSEAF	TRBV3-1/TRBV3-2	TRBJ1-1
ASSPRRQGTEAF	TRBV18	TRBJ1-1
ASNQDSSNQPQH	TRBV6-6	TRBJ1-5
ASSYSVAAEGYT	TRBV6-5	TRBJ1-2
AWSVGYNSPLH	TRBV30	TRBJ1-6
AWSPGIAMGAF	TRBV30	TRBJ1-1
ATGGSLQGNTIY	TRBV19	TRBJ1-3
ASSYGQGTNEKLF	TRBV6-5	TRBJ1-4
ASSLFGQGVMNTEAF	TRBV7-2	TRBJ1-1
SFSTGTGLETQY	TRBV28	TRBJ2-5
ASSQGRTQPQH	TRBV13	TRBJ1-5
ASSYTRVNTEAF	TRBV6-5	TRBJ1-1
AISEPRTDKYYGYT	TRBV10-3	TRBJ1-2
ASSSLDRGAF	TRBV5-1	TRBJ1-1
SVAGESYGYT	TRBV29-1	TRBJ1-2
ASSSDFSSSYEQY	TRBV11-2	TRBJ2-7
AIRIQGSSYEQY	TRBV2	TRBJ2-7
ASSLLGQGARQQH	TRBV5-6	TRBJ1-5
AWSDGTGWTEAF	TRBV30	TRBJ1-1
ASGTDRGPGNTIY	TRBV12-5	TRBJ1-3
ASSYHSDEKLF	TRBV12-3/TRBV12-4	TRBJ1-4
ASRGQGNSPLH	TRBV12-3/TRBV12-4	TRBJ1-6
ASSQTGVDGYT	TRBV3-1/TRBV3-2	TRBJ1-2
ASSSRQNTEAF	TRBV6-5	TRBJ1-1
ASSGLGGNEQF	TRBV7-9	TRBJ2-1
ASSDPSCSRGGKNISYEQY	TRBV6-4	TRBJ2-7
AWNAGRRVDTIY	TRBV30	TRBJ1-3
ASSQTAFFGDSLNYGYT	TRBV7-3	TRBJ1-2
ATSERSAGGYT	TRBV24-1	TRBJ1-2
ASSPQDSRYGDEQY	TRBV4-1	TRBJ2-7
AWSAHAPDEKLF	TRBV30	TRBJ1-4
ASSASGGAFRDEQY	TRBV9	TRBJ2-7
ASSLGIADTDTQY	TRBV5-1	TRBJ2-3
ASSSLQVYPTYEQY	TRBV19	TRBJ2-7
ASSYRTSADTDTQY	TRBV11-2	TRBJ2-3